The clone carrying this TCR beta chain was counted only a few times. Its antigen is unidentified. The record originates from a study of T cells after yellow fever vaccination. CDR3 length: 17 residues. V was pared by 6 bases and J by 4 bases, with 15 bases of the junction left unmatched. Germline lookup yields CDR1 LNHDA and CDR2 SQIVND (reference sequence). Using its own MiXCR run on the 5' RACE reads, TCRdb lists one record per CDR3 protein. The data contain roughly 500,000 distinct CDR3 sequences, about 19% of them singletons. Study-level results: Bulk-population clonotypes that are abundant could appear as contaminants in FACS-sorted repertoires.

The receptor comes from a man aged 25 to 40 who received the YFV17D yellow fever vaccine. The chain recombines TRBV19 with TRBJ2-5, with 9 bases aligning to TRBD2. This specimen consisted of PBMCs, obtained 15 days after the yellow fever booster vaccination. The CDR3 DNA follows: TGTGCCAGTAGCCGCTCCGAGGTAGCGGGAGAAGGAGAGACCCAGTACTTC. Amino acid sequence: CASSRSEVAGEGETQYF.